This T cell receptor (beta chain) was identified during a study of graft-versus-host responses after intestinal transplantation. Study-wide context: Recipients obtained multivisceral, liver-intestinal, or isolated intestinal transplants. Study-level results: Allograft graft-versus-host to host-versus-graft clonal ratios ran high in patients with graft-donor T cell macrochimerism. The marrow of recipients harbored GvH clones, and ileum or blood showed some of them first. The study associated peak circulating GvH clone levels with early post-transplant HvG declines.

Data came from immunoSEQ multiplex PCR; TCRdb stores just in-frame clones and leaves some out. The repertoire holds some 76,000 clones, 80% to 90% seen once, with roughly 8% in the top ten. About this clone itself: Its cognate antigen is unknown.

The V gene's germline CDR1 is MGHRA and CDR2 YSYEKL. V lost 7 bases to trimming and J lost 2 bases, with 14 bases between them. This CDR3 spans 14 amino acids. The clonotype was recovered from a human donor who was the organ donor for an intestinal transplant. This sample comprised unstimulated CD8+ T cells sorted from spleen or lymph node cells, obtained before transplant. The V and J genes are TRBV4-1 and TRBJ1-2; the D is unclear. The CDR3 region has the DNA TGCGCCAGCACCCAGTCTCTGGTAAACTATGGCTACACCTTC. Its protein is CASTQSLVNYGYTF.